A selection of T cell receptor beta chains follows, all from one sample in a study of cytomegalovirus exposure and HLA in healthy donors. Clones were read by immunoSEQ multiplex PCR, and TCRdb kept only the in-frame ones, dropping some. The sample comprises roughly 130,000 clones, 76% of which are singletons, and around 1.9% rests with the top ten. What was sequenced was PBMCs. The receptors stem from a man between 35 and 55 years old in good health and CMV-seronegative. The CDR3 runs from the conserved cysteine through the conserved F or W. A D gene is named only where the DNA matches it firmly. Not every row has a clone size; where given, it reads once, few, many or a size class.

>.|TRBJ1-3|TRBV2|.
CASSGLLSGNTIYF
TGTGCCAGCAGTGGACTGCTCTCTGGAAACACCATATATTTT
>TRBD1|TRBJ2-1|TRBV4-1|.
CASSRDGQAGNEQFF
TGCGCCAGCAGCCGGGACGGACAGGCCGGCAATGAGCAGTTCTTC
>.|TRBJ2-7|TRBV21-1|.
CASRAKGDSYEQYF
TGTGCCAGCAGGGCGAAGGGGGACTCCTACGAGCAGTACTTC
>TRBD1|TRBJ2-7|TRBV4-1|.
CASSQGPGQGYEQYF
TGCGCCAGCAGCCAAGGGCCGGGACAGGGGTACGAGCAGTACTTC
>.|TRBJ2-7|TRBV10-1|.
CASSESATAEGQYEQYF
TGCGCCAGCAGTGAGTCAGCTACCGCGGAGGGCCAGTACGAGCAGTACTTC
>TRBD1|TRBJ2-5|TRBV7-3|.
CASSLSSTGGWETQYF
TGTGCCAGCAGCTTGAGTTCCACAGGGGGTTGGGAGACCCAGTACTTC
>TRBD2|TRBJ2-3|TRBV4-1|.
CASSLAGGRSSTDTQYF
TGCGCCAGCAGTTTAGCGGGGGGGCGCTCAAGCACAGATACGCAGTATTTT
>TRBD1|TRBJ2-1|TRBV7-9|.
CASSTKPGTGYNEQFF
TGTGCCAGCAGCACGAAACCCGGGACAGGGTACAATGAGCAGTTCTTC
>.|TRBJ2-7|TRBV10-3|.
CAITPRDTDEQYF
TGTGCCATCACCCCTCGAGACACCGACGAGCAGTACTTC
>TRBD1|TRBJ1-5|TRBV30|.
CAWNAGTGGIQPQHF
TGTGCCTGGAACGCCGGGACAGGGGGTATTCAGCCCCAGCATTTT
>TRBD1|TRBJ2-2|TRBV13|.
CASSSRTGGRGGELFF
TGTGCCAGCAGCTCCCGGACAGGGGGTCGGGGCGGGGAGCTGTTTTTT
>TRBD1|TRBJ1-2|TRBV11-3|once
CASSFGQGYGYTF
TGTGCCAGCAGCTTCGGACAGGGCTATGGCTACACCTTC
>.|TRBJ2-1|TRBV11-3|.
CASSLEGGVAYNEQFF
TGTGCCAGCAGCTTAGAAGGGGGAGTGGCCTACAATGAGCAATTCTTC
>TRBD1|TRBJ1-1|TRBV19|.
CASSRLGPGGLTEAFF
TGTGCCAGTAGCCGTTTGGGGCCAGGGGGATTGACTGAAGCTTTCTTT
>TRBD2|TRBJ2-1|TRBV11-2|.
CASSEQAGIDNEQFF
TGTGCCAGCAGCGAACAAGCGGGAATTGACAATGAGCAGTTCTTC
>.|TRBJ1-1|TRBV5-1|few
CASSLASGNTEAFF
TGCGCCAGCAGCTTGGCCTCAGGGAACACTGAAGCTTTCTTT
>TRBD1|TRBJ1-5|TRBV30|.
CAWKQGIGNQPQHF
TGTGCCTGGAAACAGGGGATCGGCAATCAGCCCCAGCATTTT
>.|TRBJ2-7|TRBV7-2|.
CASSLAPEGYEQYF
TGTGCCAGCAGCTTAGCTCCGGAGGGATACGAGCAGTACTTC
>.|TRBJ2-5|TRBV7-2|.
CASSPSSETQYF
TGTGCCAGCAGCCCGAGCTCAGAGACCCAGTACTTC
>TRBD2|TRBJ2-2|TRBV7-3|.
CASSAGLAGAAGELFF
TGTGCCAGCAGCGCCGGCCTAGCGGGGGCTGCCGGGGAGCTGTTTTTT
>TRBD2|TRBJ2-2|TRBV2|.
CASSEGLATGELFF
TGTGCCAGCAGTGAGGGACTAGCCACCGGGGAGCTGTTTTTT
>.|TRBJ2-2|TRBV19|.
CASSIDRQTGELFF
TGTGCCAGTAGTATAGACAGGCAAACCGGGGAGCTGTTTTTT
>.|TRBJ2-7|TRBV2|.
CASSGSYEQYF
TGTGCCAGCAGCGGGTCCTACGAGCAGTACTTC
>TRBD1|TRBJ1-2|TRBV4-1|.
CASSPGTGLYGYTF
TGCGCCAGCAGCCCCGGGACAGGTCTCTATGGCTACACCTTC
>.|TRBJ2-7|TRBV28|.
CASSSIRAGAEQYF
TGTGCCAGCAGCTCCATCAGGGCCGGAGCCGAGCAGTACTTC
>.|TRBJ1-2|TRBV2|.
CASKLTGNYGYTF
TGTGCCAGCAAGTTAACAGGGAACTATGGCTACACCTTC
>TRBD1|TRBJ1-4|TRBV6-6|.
CASSSTYGTGEGKLFF
TGTGCCAGCAGTTCCACCTACGGGACAGGGGAGGGAAAACTGTTTTTT
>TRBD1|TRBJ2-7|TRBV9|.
CASSVTPGTAYEQYF
TGTGCCAGCAGCGTAACCCCCGGGACAGCCTACGAGCAGTACTTC
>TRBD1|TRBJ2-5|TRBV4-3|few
CASSQVAGGGETQYF
TGCGCCAGCAGCCAAGTCGCAGGGGGCGGGGAGACCCAGTACTTC
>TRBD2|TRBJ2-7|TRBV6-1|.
CASSAPSGGASEQYF
TGTGCCAGCAGTGCCCCTAGCGGGGGGGCATCCGAGCAGTACTTC
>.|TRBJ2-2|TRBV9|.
CASGRGPGELFF
TGTGCCAGCGGAAGGGGTCCGGGGGAGCTGTTTTTT
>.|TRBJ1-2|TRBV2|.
CASSAGYNGYGYTF
TGTGCCAGCAGTGCAGGGTACAATGGCTATGGCTACACCTTC
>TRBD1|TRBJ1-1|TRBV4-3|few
CASSDREGTEAFF
TGCGCCAGCAGCGACAGGGAAGGGACTGAAGCTTTCTTT
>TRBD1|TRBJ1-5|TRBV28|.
CASSLLGQVVGQPQHF
TGTGCCAGCAGTTTATTGGGACAGGTAGTAGGGCAGCCCCAGCATTTT
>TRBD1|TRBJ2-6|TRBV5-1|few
CASSFRGQISGANVLTF
TGCGCCAGCAGCTTCAGGGGACAGATATCTGGGGCCAACGTCCTGACTTTC
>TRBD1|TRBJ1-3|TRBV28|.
CASSSRDRMRNTIYF
TGTGCCAGCAGCTCTAGGGACAGGATGAGAAACACCATATATTTT
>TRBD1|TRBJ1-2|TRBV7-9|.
CSSSTEHRGAPYGYTF
TGTTCCAGCAGCACCGAACACAGGGGGGCGCCCTATGGCTACACCTTC
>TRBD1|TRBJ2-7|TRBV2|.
CASTGTGGYEQYF
TGTGCCAGCACCGGGACAGGGGGTTACGAGCAGTACTTC
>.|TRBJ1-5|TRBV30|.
CAWSLGQGGQPQHF
TGTGCCTGGAGTCTCGGGCAGGGAGGTCAGCCCCAGCATTTT
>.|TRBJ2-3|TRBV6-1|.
CASSEARLLPDTQYF
TGTGCCAGCAGTGAAGCGCGACTCCTACCAGATACGCAGTATTTT
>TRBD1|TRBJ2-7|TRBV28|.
CASREPGQGAYEQYF
TGTGCCAGCAGGGAACCGGGACAGGGGGCCTACGAGCAGTACTTC
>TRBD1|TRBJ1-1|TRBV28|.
CASSPGTGGSAEAFF
TGTGCCAGCAGTCCAGGGACAGGGGGAAGCGCTGAAGCTTTCTTT
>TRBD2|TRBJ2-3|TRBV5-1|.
CASSLGGGRATGLQYF
TGCGCCAGCAGCTTGGGAGGCGGGAGGGCCACAGGTTTGCAGTATTTT
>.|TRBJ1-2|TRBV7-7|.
CASEENYGYTF
TGTGCCAGCGAGGAAAACTATGGCTACACCTTC
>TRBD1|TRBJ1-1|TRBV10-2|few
CASTGTGEAFF
TGCGCCAGCACTGGGACAGGGGAAGCTTTCTTT
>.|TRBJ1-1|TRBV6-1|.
CASPRGAEAFF
TGTGCCAGCCCCCGGGGTGCTGAAGCTTTCTTT
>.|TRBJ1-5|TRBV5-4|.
CASSRERRVRISNQPQHF
TGTGCCAGCAGCCGGGAGCGCAGGGTAAGGATCAGCAATCAGCCCCAGCATTTT
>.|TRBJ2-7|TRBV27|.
CASSFQGAYEQYF
TGTGCCAGCAGTTTTCAGGGCGCCTACGAGCAGTACTTC
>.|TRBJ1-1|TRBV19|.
CASSISGENTEAFF
TGTGCCAGTAGTATTTCCGGGGAAAACACTGAAGCTTTCTTT
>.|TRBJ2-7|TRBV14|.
CASSQDVVQHEQYF
TGTGCCAGTAGCCAAGATGTCGTACAGCACGAGCAGTACTTC
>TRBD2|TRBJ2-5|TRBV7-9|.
CSSSPSLGSGGAETQYF
TGTTCCAGCAGCCCTAGCCTCGGTAGCGGGGGGGCCGAGACCCAGTACTTC
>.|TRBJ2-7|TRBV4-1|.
CASSQTTAYEQYF
TGCGCCAGCAGCCAGACTACAGCCTACGAGCAGTACTTC
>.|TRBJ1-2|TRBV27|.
CASSTGNYGYTF
TGTGCCAGCAGTACCGGGAACTATGGCTACACCTTC
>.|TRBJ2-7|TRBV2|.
CASSELSASYEQYF
TGTGCCAGCAGTGAACTAAGCGCCTCCTACGAGCAGTACTTC
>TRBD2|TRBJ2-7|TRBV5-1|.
CASSLVVAGGLSSYEQYF
TGCGCCAGCAGCTTGGTGGTAGCGGGAGGGCTGAGCTCCTACGAGCAGTACTTC